This TCR beta chain was profiled in a study of OX40 agonist ivuxolimab in advanced cancers. Profiling relied on immunoSEQ multiplex PCR, and the TCRdb table lists in-frame clones only, not all of them. In the table there are 55,000 to 80,000 clones, more than 75% of which are singletons. Sampled blood was obtained at baseline, cycle 4 day 1, and cycle 7 day 1. The V end lost 2 bases, the J end lost 1 base, and 8 bases lay between the germline ends. The CDR3 has 14 amino acids. The germline gives CDR1 MNHNS, CDR2 SASEGT. This TCR derives from an adult with an advanced solid tumor such as melanoma, head and neck, liver or kidney cancer. This chain links TRBV6-1 with TRBJ2-5; possibly TRBD1 for D (5 bases). The sample here was CD4+ or CD8+ T cells sorted from blood, taken in a trial of the OX40 agonist ivuxolimab. The CDR3 DNA follows: TGTGCCAGCAGTGAAACGACAGCCCAAGAGACCCAGTACTTC. Translating it yields CASSETTAQETQYF.